Here is one T cell receptor beta chain with its context. Its matching antigen is unknown. PCR was performed using 60 Vbeta and 13 Jbeta primers. Some clones are missing from TCRdb's copy, which holds only in-frame ones; the method was immunoSEQ multiplex PCR. The repertoire has approximately 140,000 clones, 60% to 85% of them found once; the top ten carry about 1.5%. These data come from a study of cytomegalovirus exposure and HLA in healthy donors. Across the study: Researchers found that just over 80% of over 350 genotyped donors fell within the Caucasian-associated ancestry cluster.

Study outcomes and limitations: Productive status was seen about 87% or about 30% of the time for most TCR beta V segments in an earlier analysis. Analyses of presence/absence relied on an assumption of roughly uniform sequencing depth across donors. A later analysis found common viral pathogens apparently linked to several of the most significant clusters.

Sequencing was done on a sample of PBMCs. The sequence derives from a woman under 30 in good health and CMV-seronegative.

The CDR3 loop reads CASSPQGLHNEQFF. DNA of the CDR3: TGTGCCAGCAGCCCCCAGGGGCTCCACAATGAGCAGTTCTTC. The chain has TRBV14 and TRBJ2-1, with a tentative D call TRBD1 (6 bases). V was cut by 4 bases and J by 5 bases, with 12 bases left in between. The CDR3 has 14 residues. Germline V gives CDR1 SGHDN, CDR2 FVKESK.